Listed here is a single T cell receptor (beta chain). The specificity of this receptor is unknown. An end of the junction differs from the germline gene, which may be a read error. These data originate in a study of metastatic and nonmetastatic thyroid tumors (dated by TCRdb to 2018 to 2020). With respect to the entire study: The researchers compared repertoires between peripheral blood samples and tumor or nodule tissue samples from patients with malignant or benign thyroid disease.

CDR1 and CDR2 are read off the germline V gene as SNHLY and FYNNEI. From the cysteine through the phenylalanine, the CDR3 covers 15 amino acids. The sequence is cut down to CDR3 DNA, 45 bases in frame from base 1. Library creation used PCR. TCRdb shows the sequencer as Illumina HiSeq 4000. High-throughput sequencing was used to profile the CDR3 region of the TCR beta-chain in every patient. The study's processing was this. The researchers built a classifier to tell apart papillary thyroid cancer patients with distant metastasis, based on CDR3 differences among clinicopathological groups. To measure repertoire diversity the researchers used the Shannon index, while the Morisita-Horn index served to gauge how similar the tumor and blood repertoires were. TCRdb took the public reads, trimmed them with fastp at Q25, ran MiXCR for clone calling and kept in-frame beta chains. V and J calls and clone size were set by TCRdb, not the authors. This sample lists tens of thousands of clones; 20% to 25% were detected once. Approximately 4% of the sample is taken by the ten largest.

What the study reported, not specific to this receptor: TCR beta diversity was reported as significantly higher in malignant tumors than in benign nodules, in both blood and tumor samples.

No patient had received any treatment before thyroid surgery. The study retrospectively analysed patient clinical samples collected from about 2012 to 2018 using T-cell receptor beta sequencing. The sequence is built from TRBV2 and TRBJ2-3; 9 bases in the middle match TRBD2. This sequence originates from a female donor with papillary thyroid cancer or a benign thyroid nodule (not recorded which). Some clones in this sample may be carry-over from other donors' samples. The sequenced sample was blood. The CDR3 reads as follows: CASSDAGGHTDTHNF. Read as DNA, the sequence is TGTGCCAGCAGTGATGCGGGAGGGCACACAGATACGCATAATTTT.